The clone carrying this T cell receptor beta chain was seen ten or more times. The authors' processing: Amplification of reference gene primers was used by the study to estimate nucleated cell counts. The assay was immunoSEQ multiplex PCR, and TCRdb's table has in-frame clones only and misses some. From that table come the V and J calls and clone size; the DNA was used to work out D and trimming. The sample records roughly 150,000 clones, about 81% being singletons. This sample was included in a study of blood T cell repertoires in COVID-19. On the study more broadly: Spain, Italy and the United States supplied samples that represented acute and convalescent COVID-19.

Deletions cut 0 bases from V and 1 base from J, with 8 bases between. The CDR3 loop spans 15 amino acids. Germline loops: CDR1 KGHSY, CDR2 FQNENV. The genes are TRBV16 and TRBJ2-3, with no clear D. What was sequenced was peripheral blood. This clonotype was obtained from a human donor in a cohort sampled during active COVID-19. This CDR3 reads CASSQSVQRTDTQYF. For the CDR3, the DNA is TGTGCCAGCAGCCAATCAGTACAGCGCACAGATACGCAGTATTTT.